This is a list of T cell receptor beta chains from one sample in a study of cytomegalovirus exposure and HLA in healthy donors. Sequenced by immunoSEQ multiplex PCR; TCRdb stores in-frame clones only, minus some. The table records roughly 120,000 clones, over 60% of them present only once. The sequenced sample was PBMCs. These receptors were collected from a man aged 18 to 30 in good health and CMV-seronegative. Both conserved end residues are part of each CDR3. Each record gives: D gene, clone size, V gene, J gene, CDR3 DNA, CDR3 protein. D genes are given only for firm matches. The listing skips clone size in some rows; elsewhere it reads once, few, many or a size class.

>TRBD2|.|TRBV7-3|TRBJ2-1
TGTGCCAGCAGCCCCGGGACTAGCAAGTACAATGAGCAGTTCTTC
CASSPGTSKYNEQFF
>.|.|TRBV21-1|TRBJ2-1
TGTGCCAGCAGCAGACCATCGGGACAGACGAATTCCTACAATGAGCAGTTCTTC
CASSRPSGQTNSYNEQFF
>.|.|TRBV9|TRBJ1-3
TGTGCCAGCAGCGTAGGAGGGTTCTCTGGAAACACCATATATTTT
CASSVGGFSGNTIYF
>.|.|TRBV9|TRBJ1-1
TGTGCCAGCAGCGTACGGGGGGGCGCGTTCATGAACACTGAAGCTTTCTTT
CASSVRGGAFMNTEAFF
>TRBD2|.|TRBV19|TRBJ2-3
TGTGCCAGCAAGAGGCTGGGGGAGGGTATGTCAGATACGCAGTATTTT
CASKRLGEGMSDTQYF
>.|.|TRBV7-3|TRBJ1-1
TGTGCCAGCAGTCAGACAGTTAACACTGAAGCTTTCTTT
CASSQTVNTEAFF
>TRBD1|.|TRBV19|TRBJ2-1
TGTGCCAGTAGTACCCGGGGCGGGACAGGCCTAGGGAATGAGCAGTTCTTC
CASSTRGGTGLGNEQFF
>.|.|TRBV15|TRBJ2-6
TGTGCCACCAGCAGAGTTGGTTCCGGGATCACCTCTGGGGCCAACGTCCTGACTTTC
CATSRVGSGITSGANVLTF
>TRBD1|.|TRBV19|TRBJ2-3
TGTGCCAGTAGTCAACGGACAGGGGGCCTTGGAGATACGCAGTATTTT
CASSQRTGGLGDTQYF
>TRBD2|.|TRBV11-3|TRBJ2-7
TGTGCCAGCAGCAAGAAAAGCGGGGACTACGAGCAGTACTTC
CASSKKSGDYEQYF
>TRBD1|few|TRBV6-6|TRBJ1-4
TGTGCCGCGCGACAGGGGACAGAAAAACTGTTTTTT
CAARQGTEKLFF
>TRBD1|.|TRBV10-1|TRBJ2-4
TGCGCCAGAGACTCCGGGACAGGGGCAATAAAGGGAAACATTCAGTACTTC
CARDSGTGAIKGNIQYF
>.|.|TRBV29-1|TRBJ2-5
TGCAGCGCCACGAACATCGGGACTCCCAGCCAGTACTTC
CSATNIGTPSQYF
>TRBD1|.|TRBV6-4|TRBJ1-1
TGTGCCGGGGACAGGGGATGGACTGAAGCTTTCTTT
CAGDRGWTEAFF
>TRBD1|.|TRBV13|TRBJ1-1
TGTGCCAGCAGCCGGGTCCAGGGGGGTGAAGCTTTCTTT
CASSRVQGGEAFF
>TRBD1|few|TRBV19|TRBJ1-6
TGTGCCAGTAGGGACAGGGGTTCACCCCTCCACTTT
CASRDRGSPLHF
>TRBD1|.|TRBV19|TRBJ1-5
TGTGCCAGTAGTTATGGGGACAGGGGCAATCAGCCCCAGCATTTT
CASSYGDRGNQPQHF
>TRBD1|.|TRBV7-6|TRBJ1-1
TGTGCCAGCAGCTCCGACAGGGTTGAGACCACTGAAGCTTTCTTT
CASSSDRVETTEAFF
>.|.|TRBV7-2|TRBJ1-4
TGTGCCAGCAGCCCCAGGGCAGCAACTAATGAAAAACTGTTTTTT
CASSPRAATNEKLFF
>TRBD2|once|TRBV6-5|TRBJ2-7
TGTGCCAGCAGTTACTCATCGAGCGGGGGCTACGAGCAGTACTTC
CASSYSSSGGYEQYF
>.|.|TRBV6-1|TRBJ1-3
TGTGCCAGCAGTGCGGGTATCCCCTCTGGAAACACCATATATTTT
CASSAGIPSGNTIYF
>TRBD1|.|TRBV19|TRBJ2-2
TGTGCCAGTAGTCGGACCGGGACAGGGGGCATCGGGGAGCTGTTTTTT
CASSRTGTGGIGELFF
>.|.|TRBV7-2|TRBJ2-1
TGTGCCAGCAGCATATCGGCGGGGAGGTACAATGAGCAGTTCTTC
CASSISAGRYNEQFF
>.|.|TRBV28|TRBJ1-2
TGTGCCAGCAGTTCTTTTCCGGGATCCGGTGGCTACACCTTC
CASSSFPGSGGYTF
>TRBD2|once|TRBV7-2|TRBJ2-7
TGTGCCAGCAGCTTAGTAGCTCGAAGCGGGGGGGATCGGCAGTACTTC
CASSLVARSGGDRQYF
>TRBD1|few|TRBV10-2|TRBJ1-1
TGCGCCAGCAACTTTGACAGGGGGACTGAAGCTTTCTTT
CASNFDRGTEAFF